A selection of T cell receptor beta chains follows, all from one sample in a study of cytomegalovirus exposure and HLA in healthy donors. Using immunoSEQ multiplex PCR, the repertoire was profiled, and TCRdb retains in-frame clones only, with some absent. The sample holds 100,000 to 150,000 clones, about nine tenths seen once. Sequenced material: PBMCs. These receptors originate from a man aged 30-40 years in good health and CMV-seronegative. Each CDR3 is given without its conserved first and last residue. The order of the fields is CDR3 length, V gene, CDR3 protein.

>14|TRBV10-2
ASRQEGLDRAYEQY
>11|TRBV4-1
ASRTGVDDEQY
>14|TRBV5-1
ASSWPSGGGADTQY
>12|TRBV6-1
ASSNAGLTGELF
>18|TRBV5-1
ASSLAYPASGSFPYNEQF
>12|TRBV27
ASSTLGQFGEQF
>9|TRBV20-1
SARRQETQY
>14|TRBV18
ASSPSTDLSLYGYT
>13|TRBV29-1
SVVTGSSSTGELF
>16|TRBV5-1
ASSTGLGGRATYNEQF
>14|TRBV4-3
ASSQEGFIYTDTQY
>13|TRBV9
ASSGGQGAFYEQY
>13|TRBV12-5
ASGLDSPSAGELF
>16|TRBV18
ASSPAIPTGAFNYGYT
>9|TRBV27
ASSSRYEQY
>9|TRBV30
ACAANYGYT
>14|TRBV4-1
ASSLPGQGRGEKLF
>12|TRBV6-1
ASSQETPRGEQF
>12|TRBV13
ASSPGQTNTEAF
>13|TRBV6-5
ASRPQANSNQPQH
>10|TRBV7-8
ASSSYLSGYT
>12|TRBV5-1
ASTGLAGQETQY
>15|TRBV10-3
AIRDLAGEGSYNEQF
>13|TRBV5-1
ASSLSGNAGYEQY
>12|TRBV11-3
ASSLGGITDTQY
>15|TRBV4-1
ASSQVQGGQGRHEQY
>13|TRBV29-1
SVDYSSGNTGELF
>12|TRBV7-2
ASKVVRLGTEAF
>14|TRBV14
ASSRGPGTGTYEQY
>13|TRBV2
ASSGGVYQDGTQY
>14|TRBV9
ASSAGGSPTLHEQY
>10|TRBV6-5
ASTSTNTEAF
>11|TRBV5-4
ASSFRVAYGYT
>13|TRBV19
ASTLGGPAGQPQH
>11|TRBV29-1
SVRSSGRNEQF
>13|TRBV9
ASSVGQFGNTEAF
>12|TRBV28
ASSQGQAIYGYT